One T cell receptor (beta chain) is described in this entry. Sequencing used immunoSEQ multiplex PCR; TCRdb keeps in-frame clones, though not all of them. The table records under 85,000 clones, approximately 91% of them present only once. This sample was taken from a study of T cell responses to AZD1222 COVID-19 vaccine. V lost 5 bases and J lost 7; bases outside the gene matches: 8. Germline CDR1 MNHEY, CDR2 SVGEGT. The CDR3 is 14 amino acids. The chain uses TRBV6-2 or TRBV6-3 and TRBJ1-1; 9 positions match TRBD1. The TCR comes from an adult in good health. The sample in question was peripheral blood, obtained on day 0 of MenACWY control vaccination. As DNA, the CDR3 is TGTGCCAGCAGTCCCCACAGGGGGCAGGTTGAAGCTTTCTTT. This encodes CASSPHRGQVEAFF.